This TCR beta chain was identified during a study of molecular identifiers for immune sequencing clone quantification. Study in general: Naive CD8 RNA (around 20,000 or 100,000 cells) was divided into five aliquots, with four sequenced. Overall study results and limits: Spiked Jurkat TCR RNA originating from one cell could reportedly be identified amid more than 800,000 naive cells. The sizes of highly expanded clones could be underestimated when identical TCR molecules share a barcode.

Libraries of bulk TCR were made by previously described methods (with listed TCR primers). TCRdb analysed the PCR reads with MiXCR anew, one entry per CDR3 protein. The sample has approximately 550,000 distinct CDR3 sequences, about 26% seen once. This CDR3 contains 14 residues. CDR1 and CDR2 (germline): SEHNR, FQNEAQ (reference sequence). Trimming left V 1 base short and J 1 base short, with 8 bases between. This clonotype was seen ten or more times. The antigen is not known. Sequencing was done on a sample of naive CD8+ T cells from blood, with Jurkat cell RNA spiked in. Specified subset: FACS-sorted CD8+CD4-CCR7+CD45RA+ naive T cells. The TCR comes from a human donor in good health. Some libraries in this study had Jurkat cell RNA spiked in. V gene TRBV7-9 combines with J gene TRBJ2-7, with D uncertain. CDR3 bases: TGTGCCAGCAGCTTAGGCCACGAGTCCTACGAGCAGTACTTC. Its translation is CASSLGHESYEQYF.